Presented here are 22 T cell receptor beta chains from one specimen sequenced in a study of blood T cell repertoires in COVID-19. Repertoires were generated with immunoSEQ multiplex PCR, while TCRdb's copy carries only in-frame clones and drops some. This sample has about 240,000 clones, with 70% to 90% found just once. Sequenced material: peripheral blood. The receptors here all came from a middle-aged woman who had recovered from COVID-19.

The chain recombines TRBV25-1 with TRBJ1-3; the D is unclear. In germline, CDR1 is MGHDK, CDR2 SYGVNS. The ends were cut back, 1 base at V and 4 bases at J, with 8 bases in the middle. CDR3 length: 14 residues. CDR3 sequence reads: CASSESGRGNTIYF. As DNA, the CDR3 is TGTGCCAGCAGTGAATCGGGTCGAGGAAACACCATATATTTT.

This chain links TRBV29-1 with TRBJ1-1; D is ambiguous. CDR1 is SQVTM, CDR2 ANQGSEA, per germline. This CDR3 is built from 13 residues. The V end was cut by 6 bases, the J end by 5 bases, with 16 bases between. The CDR3 sequence is CSVARRPGTEAFF. The CDR3 region has the DNA TGCAGCGTGGCACGACGGCCGGGGACTGAAGCTTTCTTT.

This clone has a single count. V usage is TRBV24-1 and J usage is TRBJ2-1, with a possible D match to TRBD2 (5 bases). V was clipped by 4 bases and J by 0 bases, with 21 bases between them. The CDR3 is 19 amino acids. Germline CDR1 KGHDR, CDR2 SFDVKD. The DNA for the CDR3 is TGTGCCACCAGTGACCCGGGGAACGTCGGGAATGGCTCCTACAATGAGCAGTTCTTC. It specifies CATSDPGNVGNGSYNEQFF.

The chain employs TRBV7-8 and TRBJ2-1; a possible D gene is TRBD1 (6 bases). Trimming cost V 6 bases and J 8 bases, with 20 bases left between them. Looked up from germline, CDR1 is SGHVS and CDR2 is FQNEAQ. There are 15 residues in the CDR3. The CDR3 sequence is CASRTGTRLGDEQFF. The CDR3 nucleotides read TGTGCCAGCAGAACCGGGACACGGCTTGGGGATGAGCAGTTCTTC.

The V and J genes are TRBV4-1 and TRBJ2-1, with 7 positions matching TRBD2. CDR3 length equals 15 residues. V was clipped by 2 bases and J by 9 bases; unmatched bases: 10. From germline, CDR1 is MGHRA and CDR2 YSYEKL. The DNA for the CDR3 is TGCGCCAGCAGCCAACCTCCCCGGGGGGACTCTGAGCAGTTCTTC. Translated: CASSQPPRGDSEQFF.

This clone was recorded once. The chain links TRBV30 to TRBJ2-2; tentatively, D is TRBD2 (6 bases). V dropped 4 bases and J dropped 3 bases, with 12 bases sitting between them. Germline CDR1 and CDR2: GTSNPN and SVGIG (reference sequence). The CDR3 is 14 amino acids. The CDR3 nucleotides read TGTGCCTGGATATCCGGCGGGGACACCGGGGAGCTGTTTTTT. Its protein is CAWISGGDTGELFF.

This chain links TRBV9 with TRBJ1-2, with D possibly matching TRBD1 (6 bases). The CDR3 runs to 11 residues. Looked up from germline, CDR1 is SGDLS and CDR2 is YYNGEE. Trimming pared 7 bases from V and 7 bases from J, leaving 11 bases between. The CDR3 DNA reads TGTGCCAGCCGGGGGGCGGGTGGCTACACCTTC. Its translation is CASRGAGGYTF. Based on the CDR3 plus reference TRBV9 and TRBJ1-2, the full variable domain is DSGVTQTPKHLITATGQRVTLRCSPRSGDLSVYWYQQSLDQGLQFLIQYYNGEERAKGNILERFSAQQFPDLHSELNLSSLELGDSALYFCASRGAGGYTFGSGTRLTVV.

The rearrangement joins TRBV3-1 (or the pseudogene TRBV3-2) to TRBJ1-4, with a tentative D call TRBD1 (5 bases). Germline V gene lookup returns CDR1 LGHDT and CDR2 YNNKEL (reference sequence). The CDR3 contains 14 residues. The V end was cut by 4 bases, the J end by 5 bases, with 11 bases between. CDR3 sequence: CASSLRGFNEKLFF. The CDR3 bases are TGTGCCAGCAGCCTGCGGGGCTTCAATGAAAAACTGTTTTTT.

The rearrangement links TRBV4-3 to TRBJ2-1, with 7 bases that match TRBD2. With 6 bases clipped from V and 7 bases from J, the junction kept 9 bases outside the gene matches. The V gene's germline CDR1 is LGHNA and CDR2 YSLEER. This CDR3 is 14 amino acids long. The CDR3 DNA sequence: TGCGCCAGCAGTGGGTCCTTGGGAGGGAATGAGCAGTTCTTC. It yields the protein CASSGSLGGNEQFF.

In DNA form, the CDR3 reads TGTGCCACCAGCAGAGGCGGCCCTCGCTCCTACGAGCAGTACTTC. Amino acid sequence: CATSRGGPRSYEQYF. The rearrangement links TRBV15 to TRBJ2-7; D remains unclear. Germline V gene sequence: CDR1 LNHNV, CDR2 YYDKDF (reference sequence). V was trimmed by 1 base and J by 0 bases, leaving 10 bases between them. The CDR3 runs 15 residues.

The rearrangement joins TRBV4-2 to TRBJ2-1; D might be TRBD1 (5 bases). Germline-derived CDR1 and CDR2 are LGHNA and YNFKEQ. The CDR3 extends over 17 amino acids. V lost 1 base and J 0 bases, leaving 13 bases between the germline ends. CDR3 sequence (DNA): TGTGCCAGCAGCCAAGGGGGCCCCCAGAGCTCCTACAATGAGCAGTTCTTC. Its translation: CASSQGGPQSSYNEQFF.

Of note for this clone: Relative to the germline gene, one junction end is altered; a read error may explain this. The CDR3 region is CASSPTILNTGELFF. Here the CDR3 DNA reads TGTGCTAGCAGCCCGACAATACTGAACACCGGGGAGCTGTTTTTT. This sequence joins TRBV7-7 and TRBJ2-2; D remains unclear. Germline CDR1 SSHAT, CDR2 FNYEAQ (reference sequence). CDR3 length: 15 residues. The variable domain in full, with the rest retrieved from reference TRBV7-7 and TRBJ2-2, is GAGVSQSPRYKVTKRGQDVTLRCDPISSHATLYWYQQALGQGPEFLTYFNYEAQPDKSGLPSDRFSAERPEGSISTLTIQRTEQRDSAMYRCASSPTILNTGELFFGEGSRLTVL.

This clone was observed a single time. The rearrangement uses TRBV6-1 and TRBJ1-2; D uncertain. Trimming took off 2 bases at V and 7 bases at J, with 11 bases between the two ends. The germline V gene encodes CDR1 MNHNS and CDR2 SASEGT. The CDR3 extends over 13 amino acids. CDR3 DNA sequence: TGTGCCAGCAGTGAATTGGGTTCGGGTGGCTACACCTTC. Amino acids: CASSELGSGGYTF.

This chain joins TRBV7-2 and TRBJ1-1, with 7 bases lining up with TRBD1. The ends lost 2 bases at V and 5 bases at J; junction bases unmatched: 11. The germline V gene has CDR1 SGHTA and CDR2 FQGNSA. The CDR3 is 16 amino acids. Written as DNA, the CDR3 is TGTGCCAGCAGCTTATCTACCCGACAGGGTGGGACTGAAGCTTTCTTT. Amino acids: CASSLSTRQGGTEAFF.

This clone came up a few times. The V call is TRBV27, the J call TRBJ1-6; TRBD1 matches at 7 bases. The CDR3 is 15 amino acids. CDR1 MNHEY and CDR2 SMNVEV come from the germline V gene (reference sequence). V lost 5 bases to trimming and J lost 3 bases; unmatched junction nucleotides: 4. The CDR3 bases are TGTGCCAGCAGTCCCCGACAGGGCTATAATTCACCCCTCCACTTT. This encodes CASSPRQGYNSPLHF.

The chain joins TRBV21-1 to TRBJ2-7; the listed D gene, TRBD2, was not tested against the DNA. TRBV21-1 represents a pseudogene. This CDR3 is 18 amino acids long. CDR3 in amino acids: CASSKKTPPAGGSYEQYF. The CDR3 region has the DNA TGTGCCAGCAGCAAAAAAACCCCACCCGCGGGAGGGAGTTACGAGCAGTACTTC.

The chain is built from TRBV4-2 and TRBJ1-5, with D perhaps TRBD1 (5 bases). V lost 4 bases, J lost 6 bases, and 13 bases lay in between. The CDR3 has 14 amino acids. Germline V CDR1 and CDR2: LGHNA, YNFKEQ. The CDR3 region is CASSPNQGGQPQHF. CDR3 coding DNA: TGTGCCAGCAGCCCCAACCAGGGTGGTCAGCCCCAGCATTTT.

For this clone: The same CDR3 can be traced to other DNA sequences in this sample. The chain links TRBV19 to TRBJ1-5, with a weak D call TRBD1 (5 bases). V dropped 4 bases and J dropped 4 bases, with 14 bases sitting between them. Looked up from germline, CDR1 is LNHDA and CDR2 is SQIVND (reference sequence). The CDR3 is made up of 15 amino acids. CDR3 sequence reads: CASSTGTGGNQPQHF. The CDR3 coding sequence is TGTGCCAGTAGTACCGGGACCGGGGGGAATCAGCCCCAGCATTTT.

J is TRBJ2-5 and V is TRBV3-1 (or the pseudogene TRBV3-2); D is possibly TRBD2 (5 bases). Trimming stripped 5 bases from V and 7 bases from J, with 8 bases between. Germline CDR1 reads LGHDT; CDR2 reads YNNKEL (reference sequence). The CDR3 is 11 residues long. CDR3 region: CASSSRGTQYF. For the CDR3, the DNA is TGTGCCAGCAGCAGCCGGGGGACCCAGTACTTC.

The chain is built from TRBV6-2 or TRBV6-3 and TRBJ2-7; TRBD1 matches at 9 bases. This CDR3 region has 15 residues. V lost 6 bases to trimming and J lost 0 bases; unmatched junction nucleotides: 6. Germline assignment: CDR1 MNHEY and CDR2 SVGEGT. The CDR3 DNA is TGTGCCAGCAGCCGGGGACAGGGATTCTCCTACGAGCAGTACGTC. Its protein product is CASSRGQGFSYEQYV.

This chain uses TRBV30 with TRBJ2-7, with TRBD2 identical over 9 bases. Germline V gene data show CDR1 as GTSNPN and CDR2 as SVGIG (reference sequence). The length of the CDR3 is 16 residues. Germline trimming cut 3 bases from V and 0 bases from J; bases unmatched to any gene: 9. The CDR3 sequence: CAWSPRLAESSYEQYF. The CDR3 region has the DNA TGTGCCTGGAGCCCACGACTAGCGGAAAGCTCCTACGAGCAGTACTTC.

The chain combines TRBV4-1 with TRBJ2-7; TRBD2 is a possible D gene (6 bases). The V end was cut by 8 bases, the J end by 2 bases, with 7 bases between. Germline CDR1 MGHRA, CDR2 YSYEKL. The CDR3 spans 11 residues. The CDR3 here is CASRGAYEQYF. In DNA form, the CDR3 reads TGCGCCAGCCGCGGGGCCTACGAGCAGTACTTC.